In this sample, the clone carrying this T cell receptor (beta chain) turned up a few times. Its specificity is not known. Germline CDR1 reads SGHKS; CDR2 reads YYEKEE (reference sequence). The CDR3 is 11 residues long. There were TCR beta CDR3 regions amplified from RNA transcripts. Primed by the HTBI set, a first-round RT-PCR was run on the TCR CDR3. TCRdb passed the multiplex PCR reads through MiXCR, listing each CDR3 protein once. The data hold hundreds of thousands of distinct CDR3 sequences, with around 20% observed a single time. Patients were excluded for uncontrolled infection, other autoimmune disease, pregnancy or lactation. This entry is derived from a study of T cells in Graves' hyperthyroidism and ophthalmopathy. Study-wide points: Most thyroid-expanded clonotypes above 0.001 were also found in blood. Model-based prediction identified ophthalmopathy a median roughly 5.9 months prior to its onset. A model of 13 V-J pairs discriminated ophthalmopathy from stable hyperthyroidism.

V usage is TRBV5-5 and J usage is TRBJ2-1; D gene ambiguous. The J call may not be correct, given that the DNA end is closer to TRBJ2-7. The TCR originated in a man aged 25-45 years with Graves' ophthalmopathy. Sequencing was performed on blood. Here the CDR3 DNA reads TGTGCCAGCAGCTCCCCCGCTGAGCAGTACTTC. Its translation: CASSSPAEQYF.